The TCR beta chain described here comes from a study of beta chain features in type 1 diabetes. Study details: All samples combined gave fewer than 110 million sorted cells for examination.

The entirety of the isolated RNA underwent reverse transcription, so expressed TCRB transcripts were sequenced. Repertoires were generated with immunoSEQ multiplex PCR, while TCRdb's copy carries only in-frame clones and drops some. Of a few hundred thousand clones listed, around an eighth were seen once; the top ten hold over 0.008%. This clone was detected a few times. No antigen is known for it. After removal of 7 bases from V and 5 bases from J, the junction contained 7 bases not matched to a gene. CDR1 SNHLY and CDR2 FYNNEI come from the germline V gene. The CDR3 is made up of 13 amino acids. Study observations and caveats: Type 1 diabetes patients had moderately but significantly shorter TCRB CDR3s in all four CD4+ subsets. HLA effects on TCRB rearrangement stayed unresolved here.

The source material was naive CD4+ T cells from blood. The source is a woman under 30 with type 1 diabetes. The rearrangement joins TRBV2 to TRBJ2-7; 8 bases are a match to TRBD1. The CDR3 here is CASIRTGRDEQYF. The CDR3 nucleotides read TGTGCCAGCATTCGGACAGGGCGGGACGAGCAGTACTTC.